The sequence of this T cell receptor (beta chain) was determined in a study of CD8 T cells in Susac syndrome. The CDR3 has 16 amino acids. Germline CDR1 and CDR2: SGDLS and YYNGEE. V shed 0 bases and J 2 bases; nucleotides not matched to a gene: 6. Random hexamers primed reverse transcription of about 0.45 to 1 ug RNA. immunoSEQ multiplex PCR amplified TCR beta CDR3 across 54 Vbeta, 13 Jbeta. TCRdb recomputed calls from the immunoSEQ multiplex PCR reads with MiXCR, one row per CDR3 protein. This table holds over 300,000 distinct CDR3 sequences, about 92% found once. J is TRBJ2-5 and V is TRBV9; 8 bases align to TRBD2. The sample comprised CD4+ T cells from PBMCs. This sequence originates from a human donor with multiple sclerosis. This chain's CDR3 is CASSVGSGVRQETQYF. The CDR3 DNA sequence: TGTGCCAGCAGCGTAGGTAGCGGGGTACGACAAGAGACCCAGTACTTC.